This TCR beta chain was identified during a study of T cell repertoires in cytomegalovirus infection. For the study at large: Public TCR beta signatures were indicative of both CMV infection and a matching HLA type.

Points from the study as a whole: CMV carriers with the relevant HLA were identified by cumulative public TCR beta family frequency. CMV-specific TCR beta clonotypes restricted by HLA-C dominated the ex vivo response.

The CDR3 runs to 15 residues. The J segment lost 9 bases and the V segment lost 5 bases, leaving 13 bases of the junction unmatched. The germline V gene encodes CDR1 LNHDA and CDR2 SQIVND (reference sequence). Via MiXCR, TCRdb re-called the reads, giving one row per CDR3 protein. The sample has roughly 280,000 distinct CDR3 sequences; about 13% are singletons. This clonotype turned up a few times. The antigen is unknown. The sequence derives from a human donor in good health (CMV status not recorded). Some clones in this sample may be carry-over from other donors' samples. Material for sequencing was PBMCs. The V call is TRBV19, the J call TRBJ2-1; 7 bases align to TRBD2. The CDR3 region is CASSRTGGYEFEQFF. Here the CDR3 DNA reads TGTGCCAGTAGTCGTACGGGAGGCTACGAATTTGAGCAGTTCTTC.